The 29 T cell receptor beta chains below were found in one sample sequenced in a study of T cells in Graves' hyperthyroidism and ophthalmopathy. Authors of the study amplified TCR beta CDR3 regions from RNA transcripts. Using the HTBI primer set, a first-round RT-PCR was run on the TCR CDR3. TCRdb re-analysed the multiplex PCR reads in MiXCR, keeping a single row per CDR3 protein. This sample has more than 40,000 distinct CDR3 sequences, with more than 40% found just once. Sequencing used peripheral blood or thyroid tissue (not recorded which). The receptors were sampled from a woman aged 45 to 65 with Graves' hyperthyroidism.

This rearrangement joins TRBV7-2 to TRBJ2-5, with 7 bases fitting TRBD1. The germline V gene has CDR1 SGHTA and CDR2 FQGNSA. The CDR3 runs to 13 residues. Germline trimming cut 5 bases from V and 9 bases from J; bases unmatched to any gene: 9. CDR3 region: CASSLDRVQPQYF. The DNA of the CDR3 is TGTGCCAGCAGCCTAGACAGGGTTCAGCCCCAGTACTTC.

This clonotype has only a few counts. CDR3 bases: TGTGCCAGCTCACCAGGGACAGCCTTGATGGGCTACGAGCAGTACTTC. Protein product: CASSPGTALMGYEQYF. The chain uses TRBV7-6 and TRBJ2-7, with TRBD1 matching 7 bases. Germline V lookup: CDR1 SGHVS, CDR2 FNYEAQ. The ends lost 8 bases at V and 3 bases at J; junction bases unmatched: 16. This CDR3 is built from 16 residues. Variable domain in full (rest from reference TRBV7-6 and TRBJ2-7): GAGVSQSPRYKVTKRGQDVALRCDPISGHVSLYWYRQALGQGPEFLTYFNYEAQQDKSGLPNDRFSAERPEGSISTLTIQRTEQRDSAMYRCASSPGTALMGYEQYFGPGTRLTVT.

The chain uses TRBV20-1 and TRBJ2-7, with TRBD2 matching over 11 bases. CDR3 length: 14 residues. Looked up from germline, CDR1 is DFQATT and CDR2 is SNEGSKA (reference sequence). Germline trimming cut 4 bases from V and 6 bases from J; bases unmatched to any gene: 8. The CDR3 sequence: CSATPLAGVVEQYF. The CDR3 DNA reads as TGCAGTGCTACCCCACTAGCGGGAGTTGTCGAGCAGTACTTC.

CDR3 sequence reads: CSVNKPGTGEETQYF. In nucleotides, the CDR3 is TGCAGCGTCAACAAACCCGGGACAGGGGAAGAGACCCAGTACTTC. The chain links TRBV29-1 to TRBJ2-5; 10 nucleotides align to TRBD1. The ends lost 6 bases at V and 3 bases at J; junction bases unmatched: 10. The length of the CDR3 is 15 residues. Per the germline V gene, CDR1 is SQVTM and CDR2 is ANQGSEA. Drawing the rest from reference TRBV29-1 and TRBJ2-5, the complete variable domain is SAVISQKPSRDICQRGTSLTIQCQVDSQVTMMFWYRQQPGQSLTLIATANQGSEATYESGFVIDKFPISRPNLTFSTLTVSNMSPEDSSIYLCSVNKPGTGEETQYFGPGTRLLVL.

Worth noting for this clonotype: Because the CDR3 is missing its conserved closing phenylalanine or tryptophan, this is likely a read error. The rearrangement links TRBV20-1 to TRBJ2-7; 10 positions agree with TRBD1. This CDR3 comprises 14 residues. The V gene end was trimmed by 4 bases and the J gene end by 6 bases; junction bases not matched to a gene: 9. Germline loops: CDR1 DFQATT, CDR2 SNEGSKA (reference sequence). The CDR3 bases are TGCAGTGCTACCAGACAGGGGGCTCAGGGCGAGCAGTACCTC. Translation: CSATRQGAQGEQYL.

A remark on this clonotype: The junction does not match germline at one end; this may be a read error. This chain uses TRBV24-1 with TRBJ1-5; tentative D call: TRBD1 (6 bases). The CDR3 runs 20 residues. Germline assignment: CDR1 KGHDR and CDR2 SFDVKD. CDR3 DNA sequence: TGTGCCAGCAGTTTATACCCCCTCGCCACGGGGGGCGCGCACCATCAGCCCCAGCATTTT. It encodes CASSLYPLATGGAHHQPQHF.

This clonotype was counted only a few times. V gene TRBV7-8 combines with J gene TRBJ2-7, with 7 bases lining up with TRBD1. The CDR3 extends over 15 amino acids. Looked up from germline, CDR1 is SGHVS and CDR2 is FQNEAQ. Trimming took 1 base from V and 5 from J; bases not matched to a gene: 8. CDR3 loop: CASSLGQGKRNEQYF. The CDR3 DNA sequence: TGTGCCAGCAGCTTAGGACAGGGCAAGCGGAACGAGCAGTACTTC.

This chain uses TRBV20-1 with TRBJ2-3, with D unclear. V lost 3 bases, J lost 0 bases, and 10 bases lay in between. The CDR3 totals 14 residues. Per germline, CDR1 DFQATT and CDR2 SNEGSKA (reference sequence). CDR3 region: CSARWTRSTDTQYF. The CDR3, as DNA: TGCAGTGCTAGGTGGACCCGCAGCACAGATACGCAGTATTTT.

This clonotype was recorded many times. The chain uses TRBV2 and TRBJ2-2; TRBD2 agrees at 10 bases. The CDR3 has 17 residues. The germline V gene has CDR1 SNHLY and CDR2 FYNNEI. V shed 4 bases, J shed 4 bases, and the junction held 9 bases outside the gene matches. CDR3 loop: CASSVGVAGGPTGELFF. CDR3 nucleotide sequence: TGTGCCAGCAGTGTCGGAGTAGCGGGAGGTCCCACCGGGGAGCTGTTTTTT.

Concerning this clonotype itself: A read error may produce the germline difference seen at one junction end. This sequence joins TRBV7-9 and TRBJ1-1; D call uncertain. CDR1 SEHNR and CDR2 FQNEAQ come from the germline V gene (reference sequence). The length of the CDR3 is 12 residues. The CDR3 DNA is TGCGCCAGCAGCCCCGGGCGGGCAGGAGCTTTCTTT. Translated: CASSPGRAGAFF.

This clonotype came up many times. The chain recombines TRBV6-6 with TRBJ1-2; D remains unclear. V was trimmed by 7 bases and J by 6 bases, leaving 15 bases between them. The CDR3 is 13 residues long. Germline lookup yields CDR1 MNHNY and CDR2 SVGAGI (reference sequence). CDR3 region: CASTPERRNGYTF. CDR3 nucleotide sequence: TGTGCCAGCACCCCGGAGAGGAGGAATGGCTACACCTTC.

This clonotype was picked up one time. The chain recombines TRBV19 with TRBJ2-5; 11 bases are a match to TRBD1. CDR3 length: 16 residues. Germline CDR1 LNHDA, CDR2 SQIVND (reference sequence). V shed 5 bases and J 4 bases; nucleotides not matched to a gene: 9. The CDR3 sequence is CASSPLGQGAGETQYF. The CDR3 nucleotides are TGTGCCAGTAGTCCGCTTGGACAGGGGGCAGGAGAGACCCAGTACTTC. The full variable domain, in which reference TRBV19 and TRBJ2-5 provide the parts outside the CDR3, is DGGITQSPKYLFRKEGQNVTLSCEQNLNHDAMYWYRQDPGQGLRLIYYSQIVNDFQKGDIAEGYSVSREKKESFPLTVTSAQKNPTAFYLCASSPLGQGAGETQYFGPGTRLLVL.

The chain has TRBV7-6 and TRBJ2-5; TRBD2 matches 10 bases. V gave up 2 bases and J gave up 5 bases; unmatched junction bases: 2. The CDR3 sequence is 14 residues long. Looked up from germline, CDR1 is SGHVS and CDR2 is FNYEAQ. The CDR3 here is CASSLLAGAETQYF. CDR3 DNA sequence: TGTGCCAGCAGCTTACTAGCGGGAGCTGAGACCCAGTACTTC.

Comments on this clonotype: Given a much more abundant clone one base away, this may be a read error. The chain joins TRBV6-2 or TRBV6-3 to TRBJ2-7; D may be TRBD2 (6 bases). The ends were cut back, 7 bases at V and 1 base at J, with 20 bases in the middle. From germline, CDR1 is MNHEY and CDR2 SVGEGT. The CDR3 totals 16 residues. CDR3 protein: CASNLRISEGSYEQYF. CDR3 coding DNA: TGTGCCAGCAACCTCCGAATCTCGGAGGGTTCCTACGAGCAGTACTTC.

This clonotype was picked up many times. The rearrangement uses TRBV7-2 and TRBJ1-2, with 7 bases matching TRBD1. This CDR3 comprises 15 residues. J was trimmed by 5 bases and V by 5 bases; bases with no gene match: 11. CDR1 is SGHTA, CDR2 FQGNSA, per germline. The CDR3 is CASSTRQGRSYGYTF. The CDR3 DNA follows: TGTGCCAGCAGCACGAGACAGGGTAGGAGTTATGGCTACACCTTC. Drawing the rest from reference TRBV7-2 and TRBJ1-2, the complete variable domain is GAGVSQSPSNKVTEKGKDVELRCDPISGHTALYWYRQSLGQGLEFLIYFQGNSAPDKSGLPSDRFSAERTGGSVSTLTIQRTQQEDSAVYLCASSTRQGRSYGYTFGSGTRLTVV.

The gene calls are TRBV20-1 and TRBJ1-1, with no clear D. Germline-derived CDR1 and CDR2 are DFQATT and SNEGSKA (reference sequence). V shed 3 bases and J shed 7 bases, with 6 bases lying between them. The CDR3 has 10 residues. CDR3 in amino acids: CSARWVEAFF. The DNA of the CDR3 is TGCAGTGCTAGGTGGGTTGAAGCTTTCTTT.

The chain employs TRBV2 and TRBJ2-7, with D uncertain. Germline CDR1 reads SNHLY; CDR2 reads FYNNEI. CDR3 size: 8 residues. The V gene lost 7 bases and the J gene lost 6 bases, with 1 base spanning the gap. The CDR3 is CASTEQYF. In DNA, the CDR3 is TGTGCCAGCACCGAGCAGTACTTC.

This clonotype was seen at least ten times. The chain links TRBV6-1 to TRBJ1-1; D gene ambiguous. Trimming stripped 3 bases from V and 6 bases from J, with 8 bases between. The V gene's germline CDR1 is MNHNS and CDR2 SASEGT. The length of the CDR3 is 12 residues. The CDR3 loop reads CASSEGFPEAFF. The CDR3 DNA reads as TGTGCCAGCAGTGAGGGGTTTCCTGAAGCTTTCTTT.

The rearrangement uses TRBV11-2 and TRBJ2-3; 11 nucleotides align to TRBD1. The CDR3 totals 16 residues. Unmatched junction bases numbered 9, after V lost 5 bases and J lost 5 bases. Germline V gives CDR1 SGHAT, CDR2 FQNNGV. Here the CDR3 reads CASSPWGTGGGDTQYF. The DNA for the CDR3 is TGTGCCAGCAGCCCGTGGGGGACAGGGGGGGGAGATACGCAGTATTTT.

The chain uses TRBV7-9 and TRBJ1-2; 11 bases line up with TRBD1. With V trimmed by 4 bases and J by 2 bases, 6 bases remained unmatched. CDR3 length: 16 residues. Germline V lookup: CDR1 SEHNR, CDR2 FQNEAQ (reference sequence). CDR3 sequence: CASSSGQGARNYGYTF. DNA of the CDR3: TGTGCCAGCAGCTCAGGACAGGGGGCGCGGAACTATGGCTACACCTTC.

The rearrangement uses TRBV7-9 and TRBJ1-4; TRBD1 matches at 8 bases. The CDR3 has 17 residues. Per germline, CDR1 SEHNR and CDR2 FQNEAQ (reference sequence). V was clipped by 6 bases and J by 1 base; unmatched bases: 10. DNA for the CDR3: TGTGCCAGCAGTTGGACAGGGTGGACAGTAACTAATGAAAAACTGTTTTTT. Translating gives CASSWTGWTVTNEKLFF.

Ten or more counts support this clonotype. The chain links TRBV5-1 to TRBJ1-1; 7 bases are shared with TRBD1. V lost 4 bases and J lost 3; bases outside the gene matches: 3. The CDR3 is made up of 13 amino acids. Germline loops: CDR1 SGHRS, CDR2 YFSETQ. The CDR3 DNA reads TGCGCCAGCAGCGTCGACAGGGACACTGAAGCTTTCTTT. This sequence encodes CASSVDRDTEAFF.

The count of this clonotype is one. The chain recombines TRBV7-3 with TRBJ1-1; 12 bases map to TRBD1. Trimming removed 1 base from V and 0 bases from J; junction bases left unmatched: 3. Per the germline V gene, CDR1 is SGHTA and CDR2 is FQGTGA. This CDR3 spans 17 amino acids. CDR3 in amino acids: CASSLRGQGAVNTEAFF. DNA for the CDR3: TGTGCCAGCAGCTTAAGGGGACAGGGGGCTGTGAACACTGAAGCTTTCTTT. The full variable domain, completed using reference TRBV7-3 and TRBJ1-1, is GAGVSQTPSNKVTEKGKYVELRCDPISGHTALYWYRQSLGQGPEFLIYFQGTGAADDSGLPNDRFFAVRPEGSVSTLKIQRTERGDSAVYLCASSLRGQGAVNTEAFFGQGTRLTVV.

This clonotype was seen repeatedly, ten times or more. The genes are TRBV20-1 and TRBJ2-5; 8 nucleotides align to TRBD2. This CDR3 has 14 residues. In germline, CDR1 is DFQATT, CDR2 SNEGSKA (reference sequence). Trimming at V came to 6 bases and at J to 1 base, leaving 7 bases not matched to a gene. The CDR3 DNA reads TGCAGTGCCCAGACTAGCGACCCCCAAGAGACCCAGTACTTC. It translates to CSAQTSDPQETQYF.

This clonotype was recorded a few times. The chain combines TRBV20-1 with TRBJ2-5; 9 nucleotides line up with TRBD2. The V gene's germline CDR1 is DFQATT and CDR2 SNEGSKA (reference sequence). Trimming cost V 1 base and J 5 bases; bases outside gene matches: 14. This CDR3 comprises 17 residues. The CDR3 sequence is CSARAPTSGATGETQYF. The CDR3 coding sequence is TGCAGTGCTAGAGCTCCGACTAGCGGCGCCACAGGGGAGACCCAGTACTTC.

This clonotype has at least ten counts. The V and J genes are TRBV10-3 and TRBJ1-2, with 8 bases fitting TRBD1. With V trimmed by 0 bases and J by 7 bases, 7 bases remained unmatched. Germline V gene sequence: CDR1 ENHRY, CDR2 SYGVKD. The CDR3 has 15 residues. The CDR3 DNA sequence: TGTGCCATCAGTGAGTCCCTCCAGGGGGCGCGTGGCTACACCTTC. This codes for CAISESLQGARGYTF.

Many counts were recorded for this clonotype. The genes are TRBV11-2 and TRBJ1-2, with 7 bases that match TRBD1. The V and J ends lost 5 bases and 3 bases, in that order; junction bases with no gene match: 9. This CDR3 has 15 residues. Germline V lookup: CDR1 SGHAT, CDR2 FQNNGV. The CDR3, as DNA: TGTGCCAGCAGCGCAATAGACAGGGTTTACTATGGCTACACCTTC. Amino acid sequence: CASSAIDRVYYGYTF.

The sample holds a few counts of this clonotype. For the CDR3, the DNA is TGCAGTGCTAGAGGGGCCAGCGGGAGGGCCAAGGAGACCCAGTACTTC. Amino acids: CSARGASGRAKETQYF. This chain connects TRBV20-1 to TRBJ2-5; 10 bases are a match to TRBD2. Germline loops: CDR1 DFQATT, CDR2 SNEGSKA (reference sequence). This CDR3 contains 16 residues. J lost 5 bases, V lost 1 base, and 10 bases had no gene match.

This chain connects TRBV2 to TRBJ2-3; 11 bases are shared with TRBD1. Germline V gene lookup returns CDR1 SNHLY and CDR2 FYNNEI. This CDR3 spans 11 amino acids. J gave up 14 bases and V 4 bases, and 2 bases lay outside the gene matches. The chain's CDR3 is CASSGTGGWYF. The DNA for the CDR3 is TGTGCCAGCAGTGGGACAGGGGGCTGGTATTTT.